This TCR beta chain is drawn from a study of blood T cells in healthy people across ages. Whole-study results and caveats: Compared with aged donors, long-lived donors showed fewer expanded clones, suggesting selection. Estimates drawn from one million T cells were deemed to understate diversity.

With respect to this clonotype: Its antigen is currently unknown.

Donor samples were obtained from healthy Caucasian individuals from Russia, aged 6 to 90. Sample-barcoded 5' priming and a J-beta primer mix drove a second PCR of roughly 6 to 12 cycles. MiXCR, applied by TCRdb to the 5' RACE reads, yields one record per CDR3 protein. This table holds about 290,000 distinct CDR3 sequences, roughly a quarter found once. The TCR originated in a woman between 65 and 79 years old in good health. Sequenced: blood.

This CDR3 reads CASSQEPAGDVKTQYF. The CDR3 region has the DNA TGCGCCAGCAGCCAAGAGCCAGCGGGAGATGTAAAGACCCAGTACTTC. The chain recombines TRBV4-3 with TRBJ2-5, with 8 bases that match TRBD2. Germline CDR1 LGHNA, CDR2 YSLEER. CDR3 size: 16 residues. Trimming at V came to 0 bases and at J to 6 bases, leaving 9 bases not matched to a gene.